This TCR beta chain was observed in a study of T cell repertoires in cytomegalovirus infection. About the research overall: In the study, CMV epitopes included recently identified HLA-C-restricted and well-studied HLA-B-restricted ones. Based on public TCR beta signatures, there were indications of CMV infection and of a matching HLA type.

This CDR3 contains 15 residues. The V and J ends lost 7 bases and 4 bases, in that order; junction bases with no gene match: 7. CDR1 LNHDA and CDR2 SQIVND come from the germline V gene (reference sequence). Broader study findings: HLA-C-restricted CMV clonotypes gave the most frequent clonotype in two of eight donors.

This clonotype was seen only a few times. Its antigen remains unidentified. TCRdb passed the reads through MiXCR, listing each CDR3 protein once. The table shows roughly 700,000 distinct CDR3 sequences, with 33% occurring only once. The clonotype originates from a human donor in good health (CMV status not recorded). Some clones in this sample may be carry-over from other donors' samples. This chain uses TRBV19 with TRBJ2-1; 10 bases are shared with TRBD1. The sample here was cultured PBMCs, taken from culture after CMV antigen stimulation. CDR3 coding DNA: TGTGCCAGTAACCCCCCGGGACAGGGGTACAATGAGCAGTTCTTC. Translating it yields CASNPPGQGYNEQFF. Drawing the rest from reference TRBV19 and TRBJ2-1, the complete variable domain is DGGITQSPKYLFRKEGQNVTLSCEQNLNHDAMYWYRQDPGQGLRLIYYSQIVNDFQKGDIAEGYSVSREKKESFPLTVTSAQKNPTAFYLCASNPPGQGYNEQFFGPGTRLTVL.